These 28 T cell receptor beta chains share one sample of origin, sequenced in a study of lymphopenia after photon versus proton radiotherapy. Using immunoSEQ multiplex PCR, the repertoire was profiled, and TCRdb retains in-frame clones only, with some absent. The sample consists of around 59,000 clones, around 85% of them appearing once. Sequenced material: peripheral blood, taken from a patient treated with proton-based radiotherapy. These receptors originate from a man aged 55 to 70 with pancreatic cancer.

V is TRBV9 and J is TRBJ2-5; no reliable D call. Per the germline V gene, CDR1 is SGDLS and CDR2 is YYNGEE. This CDR3 has 14 amino acids. V lost 1 base and J 4 bases, leaving 11 bases between the germline ends. The CDR3 here is CASSVSSGGETQYF. DNA of the CDR3: TGTGCCAGCAGCGTAAGTTCGGGTGGAGAGACCCAGTACTTC.

The V call is TRBV7-3, the J call TRBJ1-3, with D maybe TRBD1 (5 bases). Germline CDR1 and CDR2: SGHTA and FQGTGA. Trimming removed 0 bases at V and 4 bases at J, with 16 bases between. This CDR3 region has 17 residues. This CDR3 is CASSLTAGRVGGNTIYF. The CDR3 DNA reads as TGTGCCAGCAGCTTAACGGCGGGCAGGGTAGGCGGAAACACCATATATTTT.

The gene calls are TRBV11-2 and TRBJ2-1; D perhaps matches TRBD2 (5 bases). The CDR3 totals 15 residues. Germline CDR1 and CDR2: SGHAT and FQNNGV. Trimming shortened V by 3 bases and J by 8 bases, and 17 bases separated the two germline ends. CDR3 nucleotide sequence: TGTGCCAGCAGCTTTGCGGCGGGTCCGGACGATGAGCAGTTCTTC. Translated, it gives CASSFAAGPDDEQFF.

The chain links TRBV7-6 to TRBJ2-7; tentatively, D is TRBD1 (5 bases). Germline V CDR1 and CDR2: SGHVS, FNYEAQ. Trimming pared 1 base from V and 6 bases from J, leaving 10 bases between. The length of the CDR3 is 13 residues. Here the CDR3 DNA reads TGTGCCAGCAGCTTAGTTCCTAGGGGCGAGCAGTACTTC. Protein sequence: CASSLVPRGEQYF.

Sample share makes this clone medium-sized (0.01 to 0.1%). This chain connects TRBV19 to TRBJ1-1; possibly TRBD1 for D (5 bases). The CDR3 is 15 amino acids. The germline V and J ends were trimmed by 6 bases and 4 bases, with 18 bases remaining between them. The germline V gene encodes CDR1 LNHDA and CDR2 SQIVND (reference sequence). The CDR3: CASRVGLLGGTEAFF. The CDR3 DNA is TGTGCCAGTAGGGTGGGACTGTTGGGGGGCACTGAAGCTTTCTTT.

The chain recombines TRBV28 with TRBJ1-1; D call uncertain. Germline assignment: CDR1 MDHEN and CDR2 SYDVKM. Between the trimmed V and J ends, which lost 3 bases and 5 bases, there was a span of 19 bases. There are 16 residues in the CDR3. The CDR3 region has the DNA TGTGCCAGCAGTTTTGGACGCCTCCGCCTGGGGACTGAAGCTTTCTTT. Amino acids: CASSFGRLRLGTEAFF.

The chain links TRBV5-4 to TRBJ1-2; TRBD1 matches 8 bases. The germline gives CDR1 SGHNT, CDR2 YYREEE (reference sequence). CDR3 length: 13 amino acids. V trimming: 4 bases; J trimming: 8 bases; junction bases outside the gene matches: 7. This CDR3 is CASSLRTGKGYTF. The CDR3 nucleotides read TGTGCCAGCAGCCTTAGGACAGGGAAGGGCTACACCTTC.

This chain links TRBV18 with TRBJ2-7; D is uncertain. This CDR3 has 13 residues. CDR1 is KGHSH and CDR2 is LQKENI in the germline V gene. V lost 6 bases and J lost 2, with 11 bases in between. CDR3 sequence (DNA): TGTGCCAGCTCCCTCGGCCAAACCTACGAGCAGTACTTC. This translates into CASSLGQTYEQYF.

V and J are TRBV27 and TRBJ1-5; 7 bases match TRBD1. Germline lookup yields CDR1 MNHEY and CDR2 SMNVEV (reference sequence). V shed 3 bases and J 3 bases; nucleotides not matched to a gene: 2. The CDR3 totals 14 residues. The DNA for the CDR3 is TGTGCCAGCAGTTTGACAGGGATCAATCAGCCCCAGCATTTT. Translating gives CASSLTGINQPQHF.

For this clone: The germline gene is not matched at one end of the junction; a read error may be the cause. The V call is TRBV6-1, the J call TRBJ1-3; D is unresolved. Germline loops: CDR1 MNHNS, CDR2 SASEGT. The CDR3 covers 13 residues. The CDR3 region has the DNA TGTGCCAGCAGCGAAGTCTCTGGAAACACCATATATTTT. Translated, it gives CASSEVSGNTIYF.

The chain couples TRBV5-1 to TRBJ2-5; D remains unclear. Germline lookup yields CDR1 SGHRS and CDR2 YFSETQ. The CDR3 is 13 amino acids. V was clipped by 1 base and J by 1 base, with 5 bases between them. This CDR3 reads CASSLNGQETQYF. The CDR3 DNA reads TGCGCCAGCAGCTTGAACGGCCAAGAGACCCAGTACTTC.

This chain joins TRBV5-1 and TRBJ2-1, with 7 bases matching TRBD2. V trimming: 4 bases; J trimming: 8 bases; junction bases outside the gene matches: 15. There are 16 residues in the CDR3. CDR1 and CDR2 (germline): SGHRS, YFSETQ. The DNA for the CDR3 is TGCGCCAGCAGCGAAAAACCGGGACTACCCGACGATGAGCAGTTCTTC. Its translation is CASSEKPGLPDDEQFF.

The chain couples TRBV5-4 to TRBJ2-1, with TRBD2 matching over 11 bases. Germline lookup yields CDR1 SGHNT and CDR2 YYREEE (reference sequence). Trimming cost V 4 bases and J 7 bases; bases outside gene matches: 4. This CDR3 has 14 amino acids. This CDR3 reads CASSRTSGFNEQFF. The DNA for the CDR3 is TGTGCCAGCAGCCGGACTAGCGGGTTTAATGAGCAGTTCTTC.

The CDR3 sequence is CASSSSNEKLFF. The CDR3 nucleotides are TGTGCCAGCAGTTCCAGTAATGAAAAACTGTTTTTT. V and J are TRBV6-6 and TRBJ1-4; D not certain. With 4 bases removed from V and 4 bases from J, the gap between germline ends came to 4 bases. The CDR3 loop spans 12 amino acids. Germline CDR1 and CDR2: MNHNY and SVGAGI (reference sequence).

The V and J genes are TRBV4-2 and TRBJ2-7; D is unresolved. The ends were cut back, 0 bases at V and 3 bases at J, with 12 bases in the middle. Germline CDR1 LGHNA, CDR2 YNFKEQ. This CDR3 has 15 amino acids. CDR3 region: CASSQDQAANYEQYF. CDR3 DNA sequence: TGTGCCAGCAGCCAAGATCAAGCAGCTAACTACGAGCAGTACTTC.

In nucleotides, the CDR3 is TGCGCCAGCAGCTTGGTCCAACCCCAAAACACCGGGGAGCTGTTTTTT. Residues: CASSLVQPQNTGELFF. The chain links TRBV5-1 to TRBJ2-2; D gene ambiguous. CDR3 length: 16 amino acids. Germline loops: CDR1 SGHRS, CDR2 YFSETQ. Trimming left V 0 bases short and J 2 bases short, with 11 bases between.

This clone was observed once. The J gene is TRBJ2-7, the V gene TRBV6-1; D ambiguous. V was pared by 3 bases and J by 5 bases, with 8 bases between. Per germline, CDR1 MNHNS and CDR2 SASEGT. This CDR3 region has 12 residues. Here the CDR3 reads CASSEVGDEQYF. The CDR3, as DNA: TGTGCCAGCAGTGAGGTGGGCGACGAGCAGTACTTC.

The rearrangement joins TRBV28 to TRBJ2-7; D may be TRBD1 or TRBD2 (5 bases each). CDR1 is MDHEN, CDR2 SYDVKM, per germline. V was cut by 7 bases and J by 5 bases, with 18 bases left in between. The CDR3 is made up of 14 amino acids. CDR3 coding DNA: TGTGCCAGCAAAGAGGGACGCAGGGTTAACGAGCAGTACTTC. It specifies CASKEGRRVNEQYF.

The chain employs TRBV9 and TRBJ1-1; a possible D gene is TRBD1 (6 bases). The CDR3 consists of 18 residues. Germline CDR1 reads SGDLS; CDR2 reads YYNGEE. V was cut by 0 bases and J by 1 base, with 19 bases left in between. The DNA of the CDR3 is TGTGCCAGCAGCGTAGGTGGTAGTATCAGGGGCGAGAACACTGAAGCTTTCTTT. Translating gives CASSVGGSIRGENTEAFF. Combining the CDR3 with reference TRBV9 and TRBJ1-1 gives the whole variable domain DSGVTQTPKHLITATGQRVTLRCSPRSGDLSVYWYQQSLDQGLQFLIQYYNGEERAKGNILERFSAQQFPDLHSELNLSSLELGDSALYFCASSVGGSIRGENTEAFFGQGTRLTVV.

This chain's CDR3 is CASSLRGVLRLAQDTQYF. CDR3 nucleotides: TGTGCCAGCAGCCTTCGGGGGGTTTTAAGACTAGCGCAAGATACGCAGTATTTT. The chain carries TRBV27 and TRBJ2-3, with 8 positions matching TRBD2. The germline gives CDR1 MNHEY, CDR2 SMNVEV (reference sequence). This CDR3 comprises 18 residues. The V gene end was trimmed by 6 bases and the J gene end by 5 bases; junction bases not matched to a gene: 19.

The chain has TRBV10-3 and TRBJ2-1, with 8 nucleotides matching TRBD1. The CDR3 is 13 amino acids. With 6 bases clipped from V and 7 bases from J, the junction kept 5 bases outside the gene matches. Per germline, CDR1 ENHRY and CDR2 SYGVKD. CDR3 residues: CAISPQGGNEQFF. The CDR3 coding sequence is TGTGCCATCAGCCCACAGGGGGGAAATGAGCAGTTCTTC.

The chain uses TRBV27 and TRBJ1-5; 9 bases are shared with TRBD1. The junction had 9 bases not matched to a gene; V was cut back by 6 bases and J by 0 bases. Germline lookup yields CDR1 MNHEY and CDR2 SMNVEV (reference sequence). This CDR3 spans 17 amino acids. CDR3 bases: TGTGCCAGCAGGAAGAAGGGGACAGGGAATAGCAATCAGCCCCAGCATTTT. It encodes CASRKKGTGNSNQPQHF.

V is TRBV28 and J is TRBJ2-3; TRBD2 matches 10 bases. V lost 3 bases, J lost 4 bases, and 13 bases stayed unmatched. Germline V CDR1 and CDR2: MDHEN, SYDVKM. The length of the CDR3 is 18 residues. This CDR3 is CASSFLVAGGVEADTQYF. DNA for the CDR3: TGTGCCAGCAGTTTTTTAGTAGCGGGAGGAGTCGAGGCAGATACGCAGTATTTT.

The genes are TRBV5-1 and TRBJ2-2; no clear D. Trimming stripped 0 bases from V and 4 bases from J, with 7 bases between. This CDR3 comprises 14 residues. Germline V gene lookup returns CDR1 SGHRS and CDR2 YFSETQ. Here the CDR3 reads CASSLDWGTGELFF. CDR3 sequence (DNA): TGCGCCAGCAGCTTGGATTGGGGCACCGGGGAGCTGTTTTTT.

The chain uses TRBV2 and TRBJ2-2; D is unresolved. The germline V and J ends were trimmed by 6 bases and 5 bases, with 13 bases remaining between them. From germline, CDR1 is SNHLY and CDR2 FYNNEI. The CDR3 covers 14 residues. CDR3 amino acids: CASRGSSRTGELFF. The DNA of the CDR3 is TGTGCCAGCAGAGGTTCGTCCCGTACCGGGGAGCTGTTTTTT.

This clone was counted only a few times. The rearrangement links TRBV28 to TRBJ1-1; D unclear. Germline V lookup: CDR1 MDHEN, CDR2 SYDVKM. The CDR3 is made up of 12 amino acids. The ends were cut back, 8 bases at V and 8 bases at J, with 15 bases in the middle. CDR3 loop: CASGTRMGEAFF. The CDR3 coding sequence is TGTGCCAGCGGTACTCGTATGGGAGAAGCTTTCTTT.

In its sample, this clone was seen a few times. V usage is TRBV5-4 and J usage is TRBJ2-3; 13 bases line up with TRBD2. Germline V gene sequence: CDR1 SGHNT, CDR2 YYREEE (reference sequence). The V gene end was trimmed by 2 bases and the J gene end by 5 bases; junction bases not matched to a gene: 5. This CDR3 region has 16 residues. The CDR3 coding sequence is TGTGCCAGCAGCTTACTAGCGGGAGGGCCTGTAGATACGCAGTATTTT. Amino acids: CASSLLAGGPVDTQYF. The full variable domain, in which reference TRBV5-4 and TRBJ2-3 provide the parts outside the CDR3, is ETGVTQSPTHLIKTRGQQVTLRCSSQSGHNTVSWYQQALGQGPQFIFQYYREEENGRGNFPPRFSGLQFPNYSSELNVNALELDDSALYLCASSLLAGGPVDTQYFGPGTRLTVL.

The V and J genes are TRBV6-5 and TRBJ1-1; D uncertain. Germline assignment: CDR1 MNHEY and CDR2 SVGAGI. The germline V and J ends were trimmed by 3 bases and 1 base, with 6 bases remaining between them. CDR3 size: 13 residues. The CDR3 loop is CASSYTENTEAFF. The CDR3 region has the DNA TGTGCCAGCAGTTATACGGAGAACACTGAAGCTTTCTTT.